These 30 T cell receptor beta chains originate from one sample sequenced in a study of identical twins. From the 5' RACE reads, TCRdb called clonotypes with MiXCR, one entry per CDR3 protein. This sample has some 1,700,000 distinct CDR3 sequences, with around a third found just once. Sequencing was performed on cord blood. The receptor source for this set is a newborn girl in good health.

This clonotype was seen a few times. Written as DNA, the CDR3 is TGTGCCAGCAGCCAAGAGTCTAGCGGGGGGTCGGGTGAGCAGTTCTTC. It encodes CASSQESSGGSGEQFF. The chain recombines TRBV4-2 with TRBJ2-1; 11 bases fit TRBD2. The V gene's germline CDR1 is LGHNA and CDR2 YNFKEQ. J was trimmed by 9 bases and V by 0 bases; bases with no gene match: 7. This CDR3 comprises 16 residues.

The chain has TRBV11-2 and TRBJ2-7; the D gene is possibly TRBD1 (5 bases). V lost 3 bases to trimming and J lost 3 bases, with 27 bases between them. From germline, CDR1 is SGHAT and CDR2 FQNNGV. The CDR3 runs 19 residues. Here the CDR3 reads CASSFSFPRDGLGHYEQYF. DNA for the CDR3: TGTGCCAGCAGCTTCTCTTTTCCCCGCGATGGGCTAGGACACTACGAGCAGTACTTC.

V gene TRBV6-1 combines with J gene TRBJ2-1; 10 bases fit TRBD2. Germline-derived CDR1 and CDR2 are MNHNS and SASEGT. Trimming removed 1 base from V and 5 bases from J; junction bases left unmatched: 5. The CDR3 extends over 16 amino acids. The CDR3 here is CASSEVGLAGDNEQFF. CDR3 bases: TGTGCCAGCAGTGAAGTCGGGCTAGCGGGAGACAATGAGCAGTTCTTC.

This sequence joins TRBV9 and TRBJ2-1; 9 nucleotides agree with TRBD2. The CDR3 is 17 residues long. V dropped 0 bases and J dropped 2; count of bases not matched to a gene: 6. Looked up from germline, CDR1 is SGDLS and CDR2 is YYNGEE. CDR3 amino acids: CASSVVRGGATYNEQFF. The CDR3 DNA reads as TGTGCCAGCAGCGTAGTCCGCGGGGGGGCCACCTACAATGAGCAGTTCTTC.

The chain joins TRBV3-1 to TRBJ2-3; TRBD2 matches 7 bases. Germline loops: CDR1 LGHDT, CDR2 YNNKEL (reference sequence). The trim removed 1 base at V and 4 bases at J, leaving 8 bases unmatched. This CDR3 has 16 amino acids. CDR3 bases: TGTGCCAGCAGCCAAGGGCCAGCGGGATACGCAGATACGCAGTATTTT. It yields the protein CASSQGPAGYADTQYF.

In this sample, this clonotype turned up a few times. The CDR3 DNA sequence: TGTGCCAGGATGACAGGCAACACTGAAGCTTTCTTT. This translates into CARMTGNTEAFF. The chain combines TRBV2 with TRBJ1-1, with D tentatively TRBD1 (6 bases). The CDR3 runs 12 residues. The ends were cut back, 9 bases at V and 2 bases at J, with 10 bases in the middle. Germline assignment: CDR1 SNHLY and CDR2 FYNNEI.

The V and J genes are TRBV6-1 and TRBJ2-2; D remains ambiguous. Germline values: CDR1 MNHNS, CDR2 SASEGT. This CDR3 comprises 14 residues. Trimming took 2 bases from V and 2 from J, leaving 6 bases between them. For the CDR3, the DNA is TGTGCCAGCAGTGAATATAGCAACACCGGGGAGCTGTTTTTT. Amino acid sequence: CASSEYSNTGELFF.

The chain is built from TRBV10-3 and TRBJ2-1, with 9 bases lining up with TRBD1. The trim removed 4 bases at V and 6 bases at J, leaving 10 bases unmatched. The CDR3 sequence is 16 residues long. Germline assignment: CDR1 ENHRY and CDR2 SYGVKD. The DNA of the CDR3 is TGTGCCATCAGTGGTGGGACAGGGTATTTAGGCAATGAGCAGTTCTTC. This encodes CAISGGTGYLGNEQFF.

This clonotype was picked up many times. This chain joins TRBV25-1 and TRBJ2-6; no clear D gene. From germline, CDR1 is MGHDK and CDR2 SYGVNS. The germline V and J ends were trimmed by 11 bases and 1 base, with 0 bases remaining between them. The CDR3 is 10 residues long. CDR3 amino acids: CASGANVLTF. The DNA of the CDR3 is TGTGCCTCTGGGGCCAACGTCCTGACTTTC.

This clonotype was seen a handful of times. V gene TRBV20-1 combines with J gene TRBJ2-1; 10 nucleotides align to TRBD2. This CDR3 region has 14 residues. The germline V gene encodes CDR1 DFQATT and CDR2 SNEGSKA (reference sequence). Trimming cost V 4 bases and J 3 bases; bases outside gene matches: 3. CDR3 DNA: TGCAGTGCTAAGCGGGGGGGCCGCTACAATGAGCAGTTCTTC. It specifies CSAKRGGRYNEQFF.

This clonotype was seen more than once but under ten times. This rearrangement joins TRBV28 to TRBJ2-7; D unclear. Trimming took 5 bases from V and 10 from J, leaving 15 bases between them. Germline assignment: CDR1 MDHEN and CDR2 SYDVKM. CDR3 length: 12 residues. In DNA, the CDR3 is TGTGCCAGCAGTCCGCCGGTCGCTATCCAGTACTTC. Translating it yields CASSPPVAIQYF.

The chain links TRBV20-1 to TRBJ1-5, with 8 positions matching TRBD1. CDR3 length: 16 amino acids. Germline values: CDR1 DFQATT, CDR2 SNEGSKA (reference sequence). Trimming removed 3 bases from V and 1 base from J; junction bases left unmatched: 8. The CDR3 bases are TGCAGTGCTAGTACTACAGGGGGTGGGAGCAATCAGCCCCAGCATTTT. This translates into CSASTTGGGSNQPQHF.

The rearrangement links TRBV30 to TRBJ2-3; no clear D gene. This CDR3 spans 13 amino acids. Trimming pared 2 bases from V and 2 bases from J, leaving 8 bases between. The germline gives CDR1 GTSNPN, CDR2 SVGIG (reference sequence). CDR3 DNA sequence: TGTGCCTGGAGTTGGCAGTACACAGATACGCAGTATTTT. It codes for CAWSWQYTDTQYF. Full variable domain (missing parts from reference TRBV30 and TRBJ2-3): SQTIHQWPATLVQPVGSPLSLECTVEGTSNPNLYWYRQAAGRGLQLLFYSVGIGQISSEVPQNLSASRPQDRQFILSSKKLLLSDSGFYLCAWSWQYTDTQYFGPGTRLTVL.

This clonotype was seen only a few times. The chain recombines TRBV20-1 with TRBJ1-1, with unresolved D. V lost 2 bases to trimming and J lost 6 bases, with 13 bases between them. From germline, CDR1 is DFQATT and CDR2 SNEGSKA (reference sequence). The CDR3 runs to 13 residues. The CDR3, as DNA: TGCAGTGCTAGAATTTCGGTGCAGGCTGAAGCTTTCTTT. It translates to CSARISVQAEAFF.

The chain combines TRBV7-2 with TRBJ2-1; 9 positions agree with TRBD1. The CDR3 length is 14 residues. The junction had 12 bases not matched to a gene; V was cut back by 8 bases and J by 10 bases. Per the germline V gene, CDR1 is SGHTA and CDR2 is FQGNSA. In nucleotides, the CDR3 is TGTGCCAGCGCCTTTAACAGGGGGCTGGGAGAGCAGTTCTTC. Encoded protein: CASAFNRGLGEQFF.

Note on this clonotype: The junction shows a germline mismatch at one end, possibly a read error. The chain employs TRBV14 and TRBJ2-1; TRBD2 matches 7 bases. There are 14 residues in the CDR3. CDR1 and CDR2 (germline): SGHDN, FVKESK. The CDR3 DNA is TGTGCCAGCAGCCCCCGGCTAGCGGACAATGGGCAGTTCTTC. As protein: CASSPRLADNGQFF.

This clonotype was counted a few times. The chain uses TRBV11-2 and TRBJ1-1; maybe TRBD1 (6 bases). Trimming took off 2 bases at V and 0 bases at J, with 13 bases between the two ends. CDR3 length: 16 residues. Germline V gene data show CDR1 as SGHAT and CDR2 as FQNNGV. The CDR3 DNA reads as TGTGCCAGCAGCTTATATCGGGACAAGTTGAACACTGAAGCTTTCTTT. This sequence encodes CASSLYRDKLNTEAFF. The complete variable domain, with remaining parts taken from reference TRBV11-2 and TRBJ1-1, reads EAGVAQSPRYKIIEKRQSVAFWCNPISGHATLYWYQQILGQGPKLLIQFQNNGVVDDSQLPKDRFSAERLKGVDSTLKIQPAKLEDSAVYLCASSLYRDKLNTEAFFGQGTRLTVV.

On this clonotype: Just one base apart from a much larger clone, this may be a read error. CDR3 DNA sequence: TGTGCCAGCAGTTTATTGGTCAAAGAGACCCATTACTTC. Amino acids: CASSLLVKETHYF. V usage is TRBV12-3 or TRBV12-4 and J usage is TRBJ2-5; D unclear. This CDR3 comprises 13 residues.

The J gene is TRBJ2-1, the V gene TRBV9, with TRBD2 matching over 11 bases. V dropped 0 bases and J dropped 3; count of bases not matched to a gene: 11. Germline CDR1 reads SGDLS; CDR2 reads YYNGEE. The CDR3 is made up of 19 amino acids. The chain's CDR3 is CASSVGAGTSGLRYNEQFF. As DNA, the CDR3 is TGTGCCAGCAGCGTAGGGGCCGGGACTAGCGGTCTTCGCTACAATGAGCAGTTCTTC.

V and J are TRBV28 and TRBJ1-1; D call uncertain. The CDR3 is made up of 13 amino acids. Trimming removed 7 bases from V and 4 bases from J, with 13 bases in between. The V gene's germline CDR1 is MDHEN and CDR2 SYDVKM. CDR3 in amino acids: CASTEALGTEAFF. The DNA for the CDR3 is TGTGCCAGCACCGAGGCGTTGGGCACTGAAGCTTTCTTT.

This clonotype was seen more than once but under ten times. Mismatch with germline at one junction end may stem from a read error. The rearrangement joins TRBV7-7 to TRBJ2-2; the match to TRBD1 covers 7 bases. The germline V gene has CDR1 SSHAT and CDR2 FNYEAQ (reference sequence). The CDR3 extends over 15 amino acids. In nucleotides, the CDR3 is TGTGCTAGCACCAGGACAGGTCTAAACACCGGGGAGCTGTTTTTT. This codes for CASTRTGLNTGELFF.

Here the CDR3 reads CASIIAGGVYNEQFF. CDR3 in DNA: TGTGCCAGCATCATAGCGGGAGGGGTTTACAATGAGCAGTTCTTC. The chain is built from TRBV28 and TRBJ2-1, with TRBD2 matching 11 bases. V gave up 7 bases and J gave up 4 bases; unmatched junction bases: 6. CDR1 MDHEN and CDR2 SYDVKM come from the germline V gene. This CDR3 has 15 amino acids.

This chain links TRBV20-1 with TRBJ2-1; TRBD2 matches at 10 bases. The CDR3 length is 16 residues. CDR1 is DFQATT and CDR2 is SNEGSKA in the germline V gene (reference sequence). With V trimmed by 0 bases and J by 9 bases, 11 bases remained unmatched. CDR3 nucleotides: TGCAGTGCTAGAGATAAGTCTAGCGGGAGTAGAAGTGAGCAGTTCTTC. Encoded protein: CSARDKSSGSRSEQFF.

Worth noting for this clonotype: Compared with germline, one end of the junction differs, possibly owing to a read error. The chain links TRBV12-3 or TRBV12-4 to TRBJ2-1; a weak D match, TRBD2 (6 bases). This CDR3 spans 14 amino acids. The CDR3 loop reads CTSSRTTLYNEQFF. Written as DNA, the CDR3 is TGTACCAGCAGTCGGACTACTCTCTACAATGAGCAGTTCTTC.

In DNA, the CDR3 is TGTGCCATCAGTGAGTCGGGGACAGGGCGGTACGAGCAGTACTTC. Protein sequence: CAISESGTGRYEQYF. The chain combines TRBV10-3 with TRBJ2-7; TRBD1 matches at 9 bases. Germline-derived CDR1 and CDR2 are ENHRY and SYGVKD. The CDR3 loop spans 15 amino acids. The V segment lost 0 bases and the J segment 4 bases; nucleotides outside the gene matches: 4.

This clonotype appeared a few times. The chain uses TRBV12-3 or TRBV12-4 and TRBJ2-1; D unclear. V lost 5 bases and J lost 0, with 11 bases in between. The CDR3 has 15 amino acids. This chain's CDR3 is CASSPHTHSYNEQFF. CDR3 DNA: TGTGCCAGCAGTCCCCACACCCACTCCTACAATGAGCAGTTCTTC.

This sequence joins TRBV29-1 and TRBJ2-1; the D gene is possibly TRBD1 (6 bases). Gene TRBJ2-7 matches the end of the DNA better, so the J call may be wrong. The CDR3 totals 14 residues. Germline lookup yields CDR1 SQVTM and CDR2 ANQGSEA. CDR3 bases: TGCAGCGTTCTGACGACAGGCGCCTACAATGAGCAGTACTTC. Encoded protein: CSVLTTGAYNEQYF.

The chain is built from TRBV20-1 and TRBJ2-4; D is perhaps TRBD2 (6 bases). The CDR3 is 14 amino acids. CDR1 is DFQATT and CDR2 is SNEGSKA in the germline V gene (reference sequence). Trimming removed 5 bases at V and 13 bases at J, with 24 bases between. This CDR3 is CSALGRGPSYGQYF. CDR3 nucleotide sequence: TGCAGTGCTTTGGGGCGGGGTCCATCCTACGGGCAGTACTTC.

This clonotype was recorded at least ten times. The V gene is TRBV7-2, the J gene TRBJ2-3; D unclear. This CDR3 has 13 residues. Trimming pared 0 bases from V and 7 bases from J, leaving 8 bases between. The germline CDR1 and CDR2 sequences are SGHTA and FQGNSA. CDR3: CASSLAPPHTQYF. CDR3 in DNA: TGTGCCAGCAGCTTAGCGCCCCCACATACGCAGTATTTT.

This clonotype came up a few times. This chain uses TRBV7-2 with TRBJ2-1, with 7 bases aligning to TRBD2. In germline, CDR1 is SGHTA, CDR2 FQGNSA. Germline trimming cut 5 bases from V and 11 bases from J; bases unmatched to any gene: 6. CDR3 length: 12 amino acids. This CDR3 reads CASSQRLAQQFF. In nucleotides, the CDR3 is TGTGCCAGCAGCCAACGACTAGCTCAGCAGTTCTTC.